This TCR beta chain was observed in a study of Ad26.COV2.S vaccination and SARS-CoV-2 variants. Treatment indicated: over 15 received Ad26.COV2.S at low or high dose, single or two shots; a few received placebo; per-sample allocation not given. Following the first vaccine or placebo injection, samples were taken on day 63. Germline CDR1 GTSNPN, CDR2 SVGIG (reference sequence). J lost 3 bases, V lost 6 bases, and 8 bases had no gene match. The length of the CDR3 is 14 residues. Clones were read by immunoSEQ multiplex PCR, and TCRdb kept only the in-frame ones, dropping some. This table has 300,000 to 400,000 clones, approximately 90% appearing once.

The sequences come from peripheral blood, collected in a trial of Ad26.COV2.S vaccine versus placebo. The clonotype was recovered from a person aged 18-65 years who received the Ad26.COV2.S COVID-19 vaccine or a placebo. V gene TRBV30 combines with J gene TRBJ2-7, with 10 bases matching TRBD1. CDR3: CACRSRDRGYEQYF. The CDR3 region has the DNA TGTGCCTGTAGGAGCCGGGACAGGGGCTACGAGCAGTACTTC.